This section outlines one TCR beta chain sequence together with its context. Antigen specificity is unknown. Germline V gene data show CDR1 as ENHRY and CDR2 as SYGVKD. There are 12 residues in the CDR3. The V gene lost 6 bases and the J gene lost 5 bases, with 10 bases spanning the gap. The study reverse transcribed the entire isolated RNA, so it sequenced expressed TCRB transcripts. The method was immunoSEQ multiplex PCR; TCRdb's version includes in-frame clones alone and lacks a portion of them. The table lists 640,000 or so clones, more than 12% of them singletons, with just under 0.04% in the top ten. The data belong to a study of beta chain features in type 1 diabetes. Findings of the study overall: Researchers report that Type 1 diabetes patients had moderately but significantly shorter TCRB CDR3s across all four CD4+ subsets.

This clonotype originated in a man younger than 30 with type 1 diabetes. This chain links TRBV10-3 with TRBJ2-5; D not certain. Sequencing was carried out using naive CD4+ T cells from blood. CDR3: CAISPERETQYF. In DNA, the CDR3 is TGTGCCATCAGCCCCGAGAGGGAGACCCAGTACTTC.